The 6 T cell receptor beta chains given below trace back to one sample, sequenced in a study of T cells in Graves' hyperthyroidism and ophthalmopathy (dated by TCRdb to the late 2010s). Libraries were made using multiplex PCR. Sequencer: Illumina HiSeq 2000. TCR beta CDR3 regions were amplified from RNA transcripts. The first round of RT-PCR for the TCR CDR3 was performed with the HTBI primer set and the Qiagen OneStep RT-PCR kit. TCRdb redid the processing of the public reads, applying fastp at Q25 and MiXCR, and retained in-frame beta chains. Identical CDR3 proteins give one entry, which carries the most common genes and DNA. Counted in this sample were about 200,000 distinct CDR3 sequences; approximately 17% of them appeared once. The ten largest clones represent around 50% of the sample. Specimen: blood. All receptors come from a middle-aged man with Graves' hyperthyroidism.

This clonotype was found many times. The CDR3 reads CSGGTSGRKSSYEQYF. The CDR3 region has the DNA TGCAGTGGAGGGACTAGCGGGAGGAAAAGCTCCTACGAGCAGTACTTC. V and J are TRBV20-1 and TRBJ2-7, with 15 nucleotides matching TRBD2. Per germline, CDR1 DFQATT and CDR2 SNEGSKA (reference sequence). V lost 7 bases, J lost 0 bases, and 7 bases stayed unmatched. The CDR3 has 16 amino acids.

This chain joins TRBV19 and TRBJ2-6, with D perhaps matching TRBD2 (6 bases). The CDR3 sequence is 16 residues long. Trimming took off 2 bases at V and 0 bases at J, with 8 bases between the two ends. CDR1 is LNHDA and CDR2 is SQIVND in the germline V gene (reference sequence). The CDR3 sequence: CASSITGGSGANVLTF. In DNA form, the CDR3 reads TGTGCCAGTAGTATAACCGGGGGCTCTGGGGCCAACGTCCTGACTTTC.

This clonotype showed up just a few times. V usage is TRBV20-1 and J usage is TRBJ2-1, with 12 bases that match TRBD2. The germline CDR1 and CDR2 sequences are DFQATT and SNEGSKA (reference sequence). The CDR3 totals 14 residues. After removal of 5 bases from V and 5 bases from J, the junction contained 4 bases not matched to a gene. CDR3 residues: CSAPSGRGHNEQFF. The CDR3 DNA reads as TGCAGTGCTCCTAGCGGGAGGGGACACAATGAGCAGTTCTTC.

The chain couples TRBV5-1 to TRBJ1-1; D call uncertain. CDR3 length: 13 amino acids. CDR1 and CDR2 (germline): SGHRS, YFSETQ. Trimming removed 2 bases at V and 1 base at J, with 6 bases between. As DNA, the CDR3 is TGCGCCAGCAGCTTTGCCAAGAACACTGAAGCTTTCTTT. Its translation is CASSFAKNTEAFF.

This clonotype was recorded many times. The chain combines TRBV28 with TRBJ1-5; a possible D gene is TRBD1 (5 bases). CDR3 length: 15 residues. Germline lookup yields CDR1 MDHEN and CDR2 SYDVKM. V shed 3 bases and J shed 2 bases, with 11 bases lying between them. The CDR3: CASSLGGRGNQPQHF. The CDR3 coding sequence is TGTGCCAGCAGTTTGGGGGGAAGGGGCAATCAGCCCCAGCATTTT.

Many counts were recorded for this clonotype. The chain uses TRBV3-1 and TRBJ2-7; 12 positions agree with TRBD2. The germline V gene has CDR1 LGHDT and CDR2 YNNKEL (reference sequence). CDR3 length: 16 residues. Unmatched junction bases numbered 5, after V lost 1 base and J lost 4 bases. The CDR3 sequence is CASSQATSGRSYEQYF. The DNA of the CDR3 is TGTGCCAGCAGCCAAGCGACTAGCGGGAGAAGTTACGAGCAGTACTTC.